The 17 T cell receptor beta chains below were found in one sample sequenced in a study of STAT5B mutations in CD4+ large granular lymphocyte leukemia. Sequencing was performed with immunoSEQ multiplex PCR; in TCRdb, only in-frame clones are kept and a portion is missing. The table shows fewer than 40,000 clones, with about 80% occurring only once. The sample consisted of CD4+ T cells from blood buffy coats. These receptors were collected from a human donor in good health.

This clone has just one count. The chain carries TRBV19 and TRBJ2-1; tentative D call: TRBD2 (6 bases). V was trimmed by 8 bases and J by 0 bases, leaving 14 bases between them. The CDR3 has 15 residues. Germline V gene lookup returns CDR1 LNHDA and CDR2 SQIVND (reference sequence). In DNA form, the CDR3 reads TGTGCCAGTGGACGGCGGGGTAGCTCCTACAATGAGCAGTTCTTC. This sequence encodes CASGRRGSSYNEQFF.

The chain combines TRBV12-5 with TRBJ2-5, with 7 nucleotides matching TRBD1. The CDR3 is 13 amino acids. The trim removed 3 bases at V and 5 bases at J, leaving 3 bases unmatched. Germline values: CDR1 LGHNT, CDR2 FRNRAP. The CDR3 reads CASGLGGGETQYF. CDR3 coding DNA: TGTGCTAGTGGTTTAGGGGGCGGGGAGACCCAGTACTTC.

The chain carries TRBV5-1 and TRBJ2-1; 10 nucleotides align to TRBD2. After removal of 0 bases from V and 7 bases from J, the junction contained 7 bases not matched to a gene. The CDR3 consists of 16 residues. The V gene's germline CDR1 is SGHRS and CDR2 YFSETQ. Here the CDR3 DNA reads TGCGCCAGCAGCTTGGGGGTAGCGGGGGGAGGTAATGAGCAGTTCTTC. Amino acids: CASSLGVAGGGNEQFF.

The chain links TRBV5-1 to TRBJ2-6; no clear D gene. This CDR3 is 16 amino acids long. CDR1 is SGHRS, CDR2 YFSETQ, per germline. Between the trimmed V and J ends, which lost 4 bases and 2 bases, there was a span of 13 bases. CDR3 in amino acids: CASSATWSTGANVLTF. The CDR3 DNA reads as TGCGCCAGCAGCGCGACGTGGTCGACTGGGGCCAACGTCCTGACTTTC.

There are a few counts of this clone. The chain employs TRBV11-2 and TRBJ2-3; 8 positions agree with TRBD2. Per the germline V gene, CDR1 is SGHAT and CDR2 is FQNNGV. The CDR3 is 14 amino acids. Losses at the gene ends were 1 base for V and 4 bases for J; bases not matched to a gene: 1. The CDR3 protein is CASSLAGGPDTQYF. DNA for the CDR3: TGTGCCAGCAGCTTAGCGGGGGGGCCAGATACGCAGTATTTT.

This sequence joins TRBV7-2 and TRBJ2-7, with 15 bases identical to TRBD2. From germline, CDR1 is SGHTA and CDR2 FQGNSA. The CDR3 totals 17 residues. J was trimmed by 4 bases and V by 1 base; bases with no gene match: 5. CDR3 in amino acids: CASSLGTSGRAGYEQYF. CDR3 sequence (DNA): TGTGCCAGCAGCTTAGGGACTAGCGGGAGGGCCGGTTACGAGCAGTACTTC. Using reference TRBV7-2 and TRBJ2-7 for the parts outside the CDR3, the full variable domain is GAGVSQSPSNKVTEKGKDVELRCDPISGHTALYWYRQSLGQGLEFLIYFQGNSAPDKSGLPSDRFSAERTGGSVSTLTIQRTQQEDSAVYLCASSLGTSGRAGYEQYFGPGTRLTVT.

The chain is built from TRBV19 and TRBJ1-2; D call uncertain. CDR3 length: 13 amino acids. V shed 4 bases and J shed 4 bases, with 10 bases lying between them. Germline V gene lookup returns CDR1 LNHDA and CDR2 SQIVND (reference sequence). As DNA, the CDR3 is TGTGCCAGTAGTAGAGGGCTTGGCTATGGCTACACCTTC. This translates into CASSRGLGYGYTF.

This chain uses TRBV4-2 with TRBJ2-3, with D tentatively TRBD1 (6 bases). CDR1 and CDR2 from the germline V gene are LGHNA and YNFKEQ. The CDR3 totals 10 residues. The V and J ends lost 6 bases and 11 bases respectively, with 9 bases between them. The CDR3 here is CASRGAGQYF. CDR3 sequence (DNA): TGTGCCAGCAGGGGGGCTGGGCAGTATTTT.

This clone has just one count. The CDR3 here is CASSYGAGGLNEQFF. DNA of the CDR3: TGTGCCAGCAGTTACGGCGCGGGGGGGCTCAATGAGCAGTTCTTC. The V gene is TRBV6-6, the J gene TRBJ2-1; 9 bases fit TRBD2. After removal of 2 bases from V and 6 bases from J, the junction contained 5 bases not matched to a gene. CDR1 and CDR2 (germline): MNHNY, SVGAGI (reference sequence). This CDR3 is built from 15 residues.

V usage is TRBV7-8 and J usage is TRBJ2-1, with a tentative D call TRBD2 (5 bases). V was cut by 1 base and J by 6 bases, with 16 bases left in between. From germline, CDR1 is SGHVS and CDR2 FQNEAQ. The CDR3 extends over 16 amino acids. The CDR3: CASSLGSKRVSNEQFF. CDR3 sequence (DNA): TGTGCCAGCAGCTTAGGGTCCAAGAGGGTTAGCAATGAGCAGTTCTTC.

The chain combines TRBV9 with TRBJ2-3; 11 bases map to TRBD2. The ends lost 3 bases at V and 4 bases at J; junction bases unmatched: 4. The CDR3 totals 15 residues. Germline values: CDR1 SGDLS, CDR2 YYNGEE. DNA of the CDR3: TGTGCCAGCAGCGCTAGCGGGGGGCGCGCAGATACGCAGTATTTT. This sequence encodes CASSASGGRADTQYF.

The chain carries TRBV6-5 and TRBJ2-5; 7 bases line up with TRBD2. The CDR3 runs to 14 residues. Germline CDR1 and CDR2: MNHEY and SVGAGI. The J segment lost 1 base and the V segment lost 5 bases, leaving 4 bases of the junction unmatched. This CDR3 reads CASSPRTSQETQYF. The DNA of the CDR3 is TGTGCCAGCAGTCCCCGGACTAGCCAAGAGACCCAGTACTTC.

This clone was seen just once. V is TRBV21-1 and J is TRBJ2-5; TRBD1 was called by the table and not checked on the DNA. TRBV21-1 is a pseudogene locus. The CDR3 runs 18 residues. The CDR3 nucleotides read TGTGCCAGCAGCAATTCAGGGGGCGAGGCGGGAGACGGAGAGACCCAGTACTTC. The encoded protein is CASSNSGGEAGDGETQYF.

The V call is TRBV7-2, the J call TRBJ2-2; no clear D gene. Germline CDR1 and CDR2: SGHTA and FQGNSA. CDR3 length: 16 residues. The V gene lost 5 bases and the J gene lost 0 bases, with 13 bases spanning the gap. CDR3 DNA sequence: TGTGCCAGCAGCAACGGACGGTCATCGAACACCGGGGAGCTGTTTTTT. It yields the protein CASSNGRSSNTGELFF.

V and J are TRBV6-4 and TRBJ1-1, with D maybe TRBD1 (5 bases). The CDR3 spans 13 residues. V was shortened by 3 bases and J by 11 bases, with 16 bases between the two germline ends. Germline-derived CDR1 and CDR2 are MRHNA and SNTAGT. CDR3 amino acids: CASSEEGSFRAFF. CDR3 sequence (DNA): TGTGCCAGCAGTGAAGAGGGGTCCTTTAGGGCTTTCTTT.

The chain combines TRBV7-6 with TRBJ1-1, with unresolved D. The CDR3 runs 14 residues. V was pared by 5 bases and J by 4 bases, with 14 bases between. The germline gives CDR1 SGHVS, CDR2 FNYEAQ. The CDR3 DNA sequence: TGTGCCAGCAGCCTCAGCCCCCCGAGCACTGAAGCTTTCTTT. This sequence encodes CASSLSPPSTEAFF.

The chain employs TRBV5-1 and TRBJ1-2; 8 bases align to TRBD1. V was clipped by 0 bases and J by 8 bases; unmatched bases: 6. Germline loops: CDR1 SGHRS, CDR2 YFSETQ. This CDR3 has 14 residues. The chain's CDR3 is CASSLGTGRSGYTF. The CDR3 bases are TGCGCCAGCAGCTTGGGGACAGGGCGAAGCGGCTACACCTTC.